This section outlines one T cell receptor beta chain sequence together with its context. What it binds is unknown. This record belongs to a study of cytomegalovirus exposure and HLA in healthy donors. Whereas donors were nominally healthy upon sampling, unrecorded immune exposures were probable. Germline lookup yields CDR1 SGHRS and CDR2 YFSETQ. CDR3 length: 13 residues. After removal of 5 bases from V and 6 bases from J, the junction contained 7 bases not matched to a gene. The study ran its PCR with 60 Vbeta and 13 Jbeta primers. Libraries were prepared by immunoSEQ multiplex PCR; TCRdb keeps only in-frame clonotypes and omits some of them. The table shows under 200,000 clones, with 80% occurring only once. Points from the study as a whole: Accurate prediction of most subjects' HLA-A and HLA-B alleles from TCR beta sequences was reported. A reported reduction in N-insertions relative to the approximately 600-donor mean was seen in an Asian-associated ancestry cluster in a later analysis. Prior analysis indicated that the majority of TCR beta V segments exhibited productivity approximately 90% or approximately 30% of the time.

This rearrangement joins TRBV5-1 to TRBJ1-2, with 7 bases fitting TRBD1. The source of this sequence is a man aged 25-40 years in good health and CMV-seronegative. Sequences were obtained from PBMCs. The CDR3 DNA is TGCGCCAGCAGATTCGACAGGGAAAATGGCTACACCTTC. It translates to CASRFDRENGYTF.